This T cell receptor beta chain was captured in a study of cytomegalovirus exposure and HLA in healthy donors. Germline V gene lookup returns CDR1 SGHAT and CDR2 FQNNGV. The CDR3 loop spans 18 amino acids. After removal of 0 bases from V and 2 bases from J, the junction contained 4 bases not matched to a gene. Primers: 60 Vbeta forward and 13 Jbeta reverse. Libraries were prepared by immunoSEQ multiplex PCR; TCRdb keeps only in-frame clonotypes and omits some of them. The sample has around 160,000 clones; approximately 80% are singletons. This chain uses TRBV11-2 with TRBJ2-7, with TRBD2 identical over 16 bases. Sequenced input: PBMCs. The clonotype originates from a middle-aged man in good health and CMV-seropositive. The CDR3, as DNA: TGTGCCAGCAGCTTAGAGATGGGACTAGCGGGAGGGCCCTACGAGCAGTACTTC. It translates to CASSLEMGLAGGPYEQYF.